This TCR beta chain was captured in a study of cytomegalovirus exposure and HLA in healthy donors. PCR primers comprised 60 Vbeta and 13 Jbeta primers. Produced via immunoSEQ multiplex PCR; TCRdb's table is partial and in-frame only. The sample records around 150,000 clones, 65% to 80% being singletons. The study, taken as a whole, reports: The majority of CMV-associated TCR beta chains were reported as apparently HLA-restricted in a later analysis. Near-uniform donor sequencing depth was presumed by presence/absence analyses. Using a false discovery rate of 0.05, a later analysis showed that 15,000 to 20,000 TCR beta sequences were associated with HLA alleles.

From germline, CDR1 is SEHNR and CDR2 FQNEAQ (reference sequence). Trimming removed 0 bases at V and 4 bases at J, with 12 bases between. The CDR3 sequence is 15 residues long. Comments on this clone: Antigen unknown.

This clonotype was sampled from a woman between 35 and 50 years old in good health and CMV-seropositive. Sequences were obtained from PBMCs. The rearrangement uses TRBV7-9 and TRBJ1-2; no reliable D call. The CDR3 sequence is CASSLAAERVYGYTF. The CDR3 DNA sequence: TGTGCCAGCAGCTTAGCGGCAGAACGTGTCTATGGCTACACCTTC.